This T cell receptor (beta chain) was recovered during a study of blood T cell repertoires in COVID-19. At the level of the study: Spain, Italy and the United States supplied samples that represented acute and convalescent COVID-19. T cells, B-cell-depleted T cells, or PBMCs provided the cDNA or gDNA that served as material.

In the authors' methods: Using reference gene primer amplification, nucleated cell counts were estimated. Repertoires were generated with immunoSEQ multiplex PCR, while TCRdb's copy carries only in-frame clones and drops some. The V and J calls and clone size are taken from that table; D and trimming were inferred from the DNA. Seen here are fewer than 300,000 clones, more than 70% observed once, and the top ten hold less than 4%. The table lists this clone with a few counts. The CDR3 runs to 16 residues. J was trimmed by 9 bases and V by 5 bases; bases with no gene match: 13. Germline V gene lookup returns CDR1 MNHEY and CDR2 SMNVEV (reference sequence).

The V and J genes are TRBV27 and TRBJ2-7; 13 bases align to TRBD2. The receptor's source is a woman aged 18-29 years with acute or convalescent COVID-19. The specimen sequenced was peripheral blood. The DNA of the CDR3 is TGTGCCAGCAGTCCGCTCGGACTAGCGGGAGCAATTATGCAGTACTTC. Translation: CASSPLGLAGAIMQYF.